This T cell receptor (beta chain) appears in the sequencing data of a study of T-cell memory formation after mild COVID-19. A note on this clonotype: Its antigen is currently unknown.

Study-wide results and caveats: The main location of contracting CD4+ clones was CM and EM, and that of contracting CD8+ clones was EMRA. Pre-infection memory carried some responding clones, suggesting that cross-reactive memory joined.

MiXCR, applied by TCRdb to the 5' RACE reads, yields one record per CDR3 protein. This sample has roughly 480,000 distinct CDR3 sequences, with about 23% found just once. This sequence was found in an adult woman who had mild COVID-19 (a few samples of this study predate the infection). Cell type and time point are not known. Sequenced material: PBMCs or a T cell subset sorted from them (not recorded which).

CDR3 in amino acids: CASSGASGGSYNEQFF. The CDR3 DNA reads as TGTGCCAGCAGTGGGGCTAGCGGGGGGTCCTACAATGAGCAGTTCTTC. This chain links TRBV9 with TRBJ2-1; 11 bases are shared with TRBD2. J lost 1 base, V lost 5 bases, and 5 bases had no gene match. The germline CDR1 and CDR2 sequences are SGDLS and YYNGEE. The CDR3 totals 16 residues.